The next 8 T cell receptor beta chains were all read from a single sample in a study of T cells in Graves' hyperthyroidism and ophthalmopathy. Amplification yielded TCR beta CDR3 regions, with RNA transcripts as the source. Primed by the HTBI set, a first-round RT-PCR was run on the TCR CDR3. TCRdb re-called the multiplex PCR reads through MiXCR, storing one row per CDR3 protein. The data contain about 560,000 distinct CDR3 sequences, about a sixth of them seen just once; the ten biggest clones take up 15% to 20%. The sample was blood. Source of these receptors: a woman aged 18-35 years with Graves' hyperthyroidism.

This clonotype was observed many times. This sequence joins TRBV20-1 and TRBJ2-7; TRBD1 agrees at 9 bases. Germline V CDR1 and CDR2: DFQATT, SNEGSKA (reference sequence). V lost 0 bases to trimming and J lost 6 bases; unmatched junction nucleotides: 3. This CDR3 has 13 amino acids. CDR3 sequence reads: CSAREGTGFEQYF. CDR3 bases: TGCAGTGCTAGAGAAGGGACAGGGTTCGAGCAGTACTTC.

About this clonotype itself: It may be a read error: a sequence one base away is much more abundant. The chain's CDR3 is CASSWQIDTQYF. CDR3 bases: TGTGCCAGCAGTTGGCAGATAGATACGCAGTATTTT. This rearrangement joins TRBV7-9 to TRBJ2-3, with unresolved D. Germline CDR1 and CDR2: SEHNR and FQNEAQ (reference sequence). The CDR3 is 12 amino acids. The V end was cut by 6 bases, the J end by 5 bases, with 9 bases between.

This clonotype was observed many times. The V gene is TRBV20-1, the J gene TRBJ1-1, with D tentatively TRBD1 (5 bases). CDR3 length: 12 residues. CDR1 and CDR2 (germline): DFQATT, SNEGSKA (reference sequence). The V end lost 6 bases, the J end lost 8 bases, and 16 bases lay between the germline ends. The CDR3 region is CSATGPGQEAFF. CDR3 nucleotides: TGCAGTGCAACCGGACCGGGGCAGGAAGCTTTCTTT.

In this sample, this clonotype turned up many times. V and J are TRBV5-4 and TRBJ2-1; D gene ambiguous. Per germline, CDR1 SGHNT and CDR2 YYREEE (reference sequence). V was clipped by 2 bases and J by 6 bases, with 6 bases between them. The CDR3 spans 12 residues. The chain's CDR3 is CASSFWGNEQFF. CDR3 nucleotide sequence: TGTGCCAGCAGCTTCTGGGGCAATGAGCAGTTCTTC.

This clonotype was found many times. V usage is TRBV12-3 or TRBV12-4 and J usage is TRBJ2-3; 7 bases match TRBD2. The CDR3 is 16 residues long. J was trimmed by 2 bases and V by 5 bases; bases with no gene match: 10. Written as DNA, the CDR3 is TGTGCCAGCAGTCCCGAAGGAGCGGGGTTCACAGATACGCAGTATTTT. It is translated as CASSPEGAGFTDTQYF.

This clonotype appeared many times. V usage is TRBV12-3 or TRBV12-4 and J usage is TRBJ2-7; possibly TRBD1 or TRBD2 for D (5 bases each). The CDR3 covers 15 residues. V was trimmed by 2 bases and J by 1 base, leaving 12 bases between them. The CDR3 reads CASSLRDPGSYEQYF. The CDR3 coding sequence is TGTGCCAGCAGTTTAAGGGACCCAGGTTCCTACGAGCAGTACTTC.

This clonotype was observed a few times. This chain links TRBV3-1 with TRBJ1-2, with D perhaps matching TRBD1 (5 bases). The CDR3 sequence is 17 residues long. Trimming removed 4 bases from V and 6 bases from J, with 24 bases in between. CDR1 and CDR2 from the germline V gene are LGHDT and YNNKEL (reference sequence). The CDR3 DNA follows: TGTGCCAGCAGCCGTGGGGCAGGCCTCCCTTTTATGAATGGCTACACCTTC. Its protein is CASSRGAGLPFMNGYTF.

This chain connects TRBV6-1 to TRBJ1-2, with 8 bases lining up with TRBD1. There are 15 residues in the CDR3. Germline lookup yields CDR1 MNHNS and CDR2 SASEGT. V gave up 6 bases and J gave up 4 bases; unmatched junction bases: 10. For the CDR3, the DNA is TGTGCCAGCAGACTAGGACAGGGTGTGGCCTATGGCTACACCTTC. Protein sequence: CASRLGQGVAYGYTF.